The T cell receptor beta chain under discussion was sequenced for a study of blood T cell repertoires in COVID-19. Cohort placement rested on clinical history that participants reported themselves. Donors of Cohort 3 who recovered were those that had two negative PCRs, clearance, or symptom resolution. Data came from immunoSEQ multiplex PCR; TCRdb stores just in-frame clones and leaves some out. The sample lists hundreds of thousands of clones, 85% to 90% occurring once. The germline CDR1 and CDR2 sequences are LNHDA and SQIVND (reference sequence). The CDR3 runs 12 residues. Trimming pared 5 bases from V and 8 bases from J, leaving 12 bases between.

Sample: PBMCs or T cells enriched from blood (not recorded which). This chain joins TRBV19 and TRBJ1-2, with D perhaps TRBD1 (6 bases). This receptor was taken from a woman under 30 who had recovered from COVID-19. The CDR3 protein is CASSRAGAGYTF. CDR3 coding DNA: TGTGCCAGTAGTCGGGCAGGGGCCGGCTACACCTTC.